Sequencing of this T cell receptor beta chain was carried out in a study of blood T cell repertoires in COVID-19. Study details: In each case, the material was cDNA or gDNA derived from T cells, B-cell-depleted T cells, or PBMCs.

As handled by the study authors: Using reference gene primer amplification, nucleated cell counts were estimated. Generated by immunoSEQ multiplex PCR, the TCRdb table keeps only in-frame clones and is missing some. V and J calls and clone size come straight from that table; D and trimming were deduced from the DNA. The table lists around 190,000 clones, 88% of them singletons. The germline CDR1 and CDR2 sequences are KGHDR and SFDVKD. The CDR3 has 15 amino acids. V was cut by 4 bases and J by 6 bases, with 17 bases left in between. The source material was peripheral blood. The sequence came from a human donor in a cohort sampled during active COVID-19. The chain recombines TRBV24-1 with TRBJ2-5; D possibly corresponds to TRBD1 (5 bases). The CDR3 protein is CATSDPRGKGQTQYF. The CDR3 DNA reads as TGTGCCACCAGTGACCCCCGAGGAAAGGGGCAGACCCAGTACTTC.